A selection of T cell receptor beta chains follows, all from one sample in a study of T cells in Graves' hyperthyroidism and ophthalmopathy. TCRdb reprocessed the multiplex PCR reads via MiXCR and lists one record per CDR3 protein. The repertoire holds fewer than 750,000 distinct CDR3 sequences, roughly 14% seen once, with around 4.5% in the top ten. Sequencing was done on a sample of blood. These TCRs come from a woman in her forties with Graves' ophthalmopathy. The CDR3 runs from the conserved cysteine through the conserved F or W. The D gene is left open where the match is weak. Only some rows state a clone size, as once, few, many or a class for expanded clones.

cdr3_aa: CASLPGLDPGEQYF
cdr3_nt: TGTGCCAGCCTCCCTGGACTAGACCCGGGCGAGCAGTACTTC
v_call: TRBV6-5
d_call: TRBD2
clone_size: many
j_call: TRBJ2-7

cdr3_aa: CASTPSTGSAGANVLTF
cdr3_nt: TGTGCCAGCACTCCCTCAACAGGGTCGGCTGGGGCCAACGTCCTGACTTTC
v_call: TRBV28
d_call: .
clone_size: .
j_call: TRBJ2-6

cdr3_aa: CASSPTGQGRNEQYF
cdr3_nt: TGTGCCAGCAGTCCGACGGGACAGGGGAGGAACGAGCAGTACTTC
v_call: TRBV28
d_call: TRBD1
clone_size: .
j_call: TRBJ2-7

cdr3_aa: CASSSPTSGSFEQYF
cdr3_nt: TGTGCCAGCAGCTCACCGACTAGCGGCTCCTTCGAGCAGTACTTC
v_call: TRBV13
d_call: TRBD2
clone_size: few
j_call: TRBJ2-7

cdr3_aa: CASSMGMMNTEAFF
cdr3_nt: TGTGCCAGTAGTATGGGGATGATGAACACTGAAGCTTTCTTT
v_call: TRBV19
d_call: .
clone_size: many
j_call: TRBJ1-1

cdr3_aa: CASSLWAGYSNQPQHF
cdr3_nt: TGTGCCAGCAGTTTGTGGGCAGGGTATAGCAATCAGCCCCAGCATTTT
v_call: TRBV12-3/TRBV12-4
d_call: .
clone_size: many
j_call: TRBJ1-5

cdr3_aa: CASSSSPRDWATGELFF
cdr3_nt: TGTGCCAGCAGTTCTAGCCCCAGGGATTGGGCCACCGGGGAGCTGTTTTTT
v_call: TRBV6-2/TRBV6-3
d_call: .
clone_size: many
j_call: TRBJ2-2

cdr3_aa: CASSYRGLARYEQYF
cdr3_nt: TGTGCCAGCAGTTACCGAGGACTAGCGCGTTACGAGCAGTACTTC
v_call: TRBV27
d_call: TRBD2
clone_size: .
j_call: TRBJ2-7

cdr3_aa: CASRQTRESNQPQHF
cdr3_nt: TGTGCCAGCAGACAAACTCGTGAAAGCAATCAGCCCCAGCATTTT
v_call: TRBV7-2
d_call: .
clone_size: many
j_call: TRBJ1-5

cdr3_aa: CASSFMGEAFF
cdr3_nt: TGTGCCAGCAGTTTTATGGGGGAAGCTTTCTTT
v_call: TRBV12-3/TRBV12-4
d_call: .
clone_size: .
j_call: TRBJ1-1

cdr3_aa: CASSQGTYTEAFF
cdr3_nt: TGTGCCAGCAGCCAAGGGACATACACTGAAGCTTTCTTT
v_call: TRBV14
d_call: .
clone_size: few
j_call: TRBJ1-1